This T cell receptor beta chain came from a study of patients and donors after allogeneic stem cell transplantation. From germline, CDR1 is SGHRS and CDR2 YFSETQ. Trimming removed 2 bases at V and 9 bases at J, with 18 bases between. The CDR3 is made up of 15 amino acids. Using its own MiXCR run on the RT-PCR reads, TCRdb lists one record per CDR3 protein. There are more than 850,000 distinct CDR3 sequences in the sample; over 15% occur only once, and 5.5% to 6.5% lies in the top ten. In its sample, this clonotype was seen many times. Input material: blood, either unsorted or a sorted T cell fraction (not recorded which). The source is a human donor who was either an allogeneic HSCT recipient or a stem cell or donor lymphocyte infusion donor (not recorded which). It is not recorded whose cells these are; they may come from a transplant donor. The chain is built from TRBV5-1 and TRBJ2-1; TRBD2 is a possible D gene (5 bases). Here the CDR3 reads CASSLAAKKISEQFF. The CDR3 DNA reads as TGCGCCAGCAGCTTAGCGGCCAAAAAAATCAGTGAGCAGTTCTTC.